This TCR beta chain derives from a study of blood T cell dynamics during melanoma immunotherapy (dated by TCRdb to the early 2020s). Some background on the complete study: The patients had metastatic melanoma and were given first-line pembrolizumab or nivolumab plus ipilimumab as standard of care in the United Kingdom. Peripheral T cell receptor repertoires of metastatic melanoma patients were profiled before and after one cycle of checkpoint inhibitor therapy to find early correlates of response. The training cohort consisted of consecutive patients, while an additional independent group of patients from the same centre was pooled to form an external validation set. The full study reports these points: The relatively small sample size was recognized as a factor that could limit how well the results generalize. Patients who later achieved disease control showed a bifurcated PBMC repertoire reorganization at W3, with increased clonality or increased diversity, unlike progressors. Whether the T cell clones driving repertoire changes were melanoma-specific or reflected general immune activation could not be determined in the study.

The sample's time point label, decoded: pre-treatment baseline. Blood samples were taken at two points: before treatment (T0) and at week 3 (W3), which came after the first cycle of checkpoint blockade. Except for two patients with rapid clinical progression, response was assessed 12 weeks after the first infusion by RECIST 1.1; disease control meant complete response, partial response or stable disease. Patients with prior systemic cancer treatment, concomitant immunosuppressant therapy or synchronous other active malignancies were excluded. Both bulk PBMC and plasma cell-free DNA were sequenced for TCR beta so that circulating cells and T cell turnover could be tracked. PBMC were isolated from blood with Lymphoprep and SepMate tubes, followed by red cell lysis. DNA from PBMC and sorted T cell subsets was extracted with QIAamp DNA Blood Mini kits. Based on the germline V gene (reference sequence), the CDR1 and CDR2 sequences are SEHNR and FQNEAQ. V loses 5 bases, J loses 2 bases, and the germline ends lie 10 bases apart. From cysteine to phenylalanine, the CDR3 is 14 amino acids long. Kept here is only the CDR3 DNA, which spans 42 bases and is read in frame from base 1.

With respect to this clone: The antigen this receptor binds is unknown. One base away there is no much larger clone; base qualities are not given.

Every bulk PBMC sample had a fixed 350 ng of DNA loaded. The immunoSEQ TCRb Assay kit was used according to manufacturer instructions to amplify TCR beta CDR3 sequences from genomic DNA. The KAPA Library Quantification Kit for Illumina platforms was used to quantify pooled libraries by qPCR. Pooled libraries were clustered at 0.6-1.1 pM and sequenced on an Illumina NextSeq 500. The study's processing was this. TCR data were analyzed with immunoSEQ ANALYZER and the R LymphoSeq package. A rearrangement efficiency score was calculated as productive divided by the sum of productive and non-productive CDR3 sequences. Clonality was assessed using the Gini coefficient and diversity using the Renyi index at alpha=1, with pairwise comparisons between timepoints within each patient. Clonal relatedness, based on an edit distance of 3, and repertoire similarity, based on the Bhattacharyya coefficient, were both computed in LymphoSeq. Linear discriminant analysis on week-3 changes in clonality and diversity was built with the R MASS and caret packages to classify response. This immuneACCESS table, as held by TCRdb, lists in-frame sequences with V and J called but not all clones. Of the missing ones, under half trace to an unresolved V gene in checked studies; the others have no known cause. V, J and clone size derive from that table, while D and trimming were established from the DNA sequence. The sample data list some 6,300 clones, and 75% to 90% of these were observed just once. More than 35% of the sample belongs to the ten largest clones.

Recombination joined TRBV7-9 with TRBJ1-3, with no confident D gene call. The sequence was collected from a human donor with melanoma. Some clones in this sample may be carry-over from other donors' samples. Sequences were derived from blood, sampled from a patient treated with checkpoint blockade. The CDR3 has the sequence CASSVPGTGNTIYF. DNA sequence: TGTGCCAGCAGCGTCCCGGGTACTGGAAACACCATATATTTT.